The 22 T cell receptor beta chains presented below share a single source sample, sequenced in a study of identical twins. TCRdb re-called the 5' RACE reads with MiXCR, one entry per CDR3 protein. The sample consists of about 530,000 distinct CDR3 sequences, about 15% of them appearing once. The sample was also reused in another study, on yellow fever vaccine responses in identical twins.

The specimen was CD4+ T cells sorted from blood. Every receptor here comes from a woman between 18 and 29 years old in good health.

This clonotype has a count of ten or more. V and J are TRBV5-1 and TRBJ2-1, with TRBD2 identical over 7 bases. Germline assignment: CDR1 SGHRS and CDR2 YFSETQ. J gave up 5 bases and V 0 bases, and 8 bases lay outside the gene matches. This CDR3 contains 16 residues. In DNA form, the CDR3 reads TGCGCCAGCAGCTTGGTAGGGCCTAGCGGAAACAATGAGCAGTTCTTC. Protein sequence: CASSLVGPSGNNEQFF.

The chain joins TRBV6-1 to TRBJ2-7; 7 bases fit TRBD1. Per the germline V gene, CDR1 is MNHNS and CDR2 is SASEGT. The CDR3 is 15 residues long. The ends lost 5 bases at V and 2 bases at J; junction bases unmatched: 9. The CDR3 is CASSRTGQATYEQYF. Written as DNA, the CDR3 is TGTGCCAGCAGTAGAACCGGACAGGCAACCTACGAGCAGTACTTC.

This clonotype was picked up a small number of times. V usage is TRBV24-1 and J usage is TRBJ1-2; no clear D. This CDR3 contains 12 residues. The germline V gene has CDR1 KGHDR and CDR2 SFDVKD. Trimming left V 10 bases short and J 6 bases short, with 14 bases between. The CDR3, as DNA: TGTGCCACTAGCTCTACCCCGGATGGCTACACCTTC. Protein product: CATSSTPDGYTF.

This clonotype was observed at least ten times. The chain recombines TRBV29-1 with TRBJ1-1, with D uncertain. The CDR3 totals 13 residues. Per germline, CDR1 SQVTM and CDR2 ANQGSEA. With 3 bases removed from V and 0 bases from J, the gap between germline ends came to 8 bases. CDR3 residues: CSVDRLMNTEAFF. The CDR3 DNA reads TGCAGCGTTGATCGGCTTATGAACACTGAAGCTTTCTTT.

This chain links TRBV6-4 with TRBJ1-1; D is ambiguous. CDR3 size: 10 residues. Trimming stripped 7 bases from V and 7 bases from J, with 7 bases between. The V gene's germline CDR1 is MRHNA and CDR2 SNTAGT. DNA for the CDR3: TGTGCCAGCACCCAGAATGAAGCTTTCTTT. Translating gives CASTQNEAFF.

J is TRBJ1-4 and V is TRBV12-3 or TRBV12-4; 7 nucleotides line up with TRBD1. V gave up 5 bases and J gave up 7 bases; unmatched junction bases: 4. The CDR3 covers 13 residues. The CDR3 nucleotides are TGTGCCAGCAGTCAGACAGGGAGTGAAAAACTGTTTTTT. Amino acid sequence: CASSQTGSEKLFF.

Concerning this clonotype: This clone may be a read error of a much larger clone one base away. The J gene is TRBJ2-5, the V gene TRBV5-1; D remains unclear. Germline values: CDR1 SGHRS, CDR2 YFSETQ. Trimming pared 0 bases from V and 4 bases from J, leaving 10 bases between. The CDR3 covers 14 residues. In DNA form, the CDR3 reads TGCGCCAGCAGCTTGGCGGCAGTACGAGAGACCCAGTACTTC. It specifies CASSLAAVRETQYF. The full variable domain, rest sourced from reference TRBV5-1 and TRBJ2-5, is KAGVTQTPRYLIKTRGQQVTLSCSPISGHRSVSWYQQTPGQGLQFLFEYFSETQRNKGNFPGRFSGRQFSNSRSEMNVSTLELGDSALYLCASSLAAVRETQYFGPGTRLLVL.

The chain employs TRBV20-1 and TRBJ2-5; D possibly matches TRBD1 or TRBD2 (5 bases each). V was cut by 5 bases and J by 2 bases, with 12 bases left in between. Germline CDR1 is DFQATT and CDR2 is SNEGSKA (reference sequence). The CDR3 extends over 13 amino acids. The CDR3 sequence is CSAGRQPQETQYF. Written as DNA, the CDR3 is TGCAGTGCTGGGAGACAGCCTCAAGAGACCCAGTACTTC.

The chain has TRBV19 and TRBJ2-5; perhaps TRBD2 as D (6 bases). The V gene's germline CDR1 is LNHDA and CDR2 SQIVND (reference sequence). There are 14 residues in the CDR3. The V end was cut by 5 bases, the J end by 2 bases, with 12 bases between. The CDR3 sequence is CASSRGNSQETQYF. CDR3 DNA sequence: TGTGCCAGTAGTCGGGGGAACTCTCAAGAGACCCAGTACTTC.

The V and J genes are TRBV6-1 and TRBJ2-5; D is possibly TRBD1 or TRBD2 (7 bases each). This CDR3 has 14 amino acids. CDR1 is MNHNS, CDR2 SASEGT, per germline. Trimming took 6 bases from V and 5 from J, leaving 16 bases between them. Here the CDR3 DNA reads TGTGCCAGCAGACCAGGCGGGGGACAGGAGACCCAGTACTTC. Translating it yields CASRPGGGQETQYF.

The CDR3 protein is CASSLSGGGDFRETQYF. In DNA form, the CDR3 reads TGTGCCAGCAGTTTAAGTGGCGGGGGGGATTTTAGGGAGACCCAGTACTTC. The chain links TRBV27 to TRBJ2-5; TRBD2 matches at 9 bases. The CDR3 is 17 residues long. Germline V gene sequence: CDR1 MNHEY, CDR2 SMNVEV (reference sequence). V lost 2 bases, J lost 5 bases, and 12 bases stayed unmatched.

This clonotype was observed at least ten times. The V and J genes are TRBV29-1 and TRBJ2-1, with 13 nucleotides matching TRBD2. This CDR3 contains 15 residues. CDR1 SQVTM and CDR2 ANQGSEA come from the germline V gene. The junction had 8 bases not matched to a gene; V was cut back by 5 bases and J by 7 bases. The CDR3 DNA reads TGCAGCGTTTCCGAAAGGACTAGCGGGAGTAATGAGCAGTTCTTC. As protein: CSVSERTSGSNEQFF.

This clonotype was observed a handful of times. The chain couples TRBV2 to TRBJ2-5; D unresolved. This CDR3 comprises 11 residues. V lost 7 bases and J 5 bases, leaving 8 bases between the germline ends. Germline V gene data show CDR1 as SNHLY and CDR2 as FYNNEI. The CDR3 DNA reads as TGTGCCAGCAAGCTTGGGGAGACCCAGTACTTC. The encoded protein is CASKLGETQYF.

The J gene is TRBJ2-7, the V gene TRBV10-3; 8 nucleotides match TRBD1. Germline V CDR1 and CDR2: ENHRY, SYGVKD. This CDR3 contains 14 residues. The V segment lost 4 bases and the J segment 3 bases; nucleotides outside the gene matches: 5. CDR3 DNA: TGTGCCATCAGTGGTCAGGGGGCCTTCTACGAGCAGTACGTC. Translating gives CAISGQGAFYEQYV.

The chain combines TRBV10-1 with TRBJ2-3, with a weak D call TRBD1 (5 bases). CDR1 is WNHNN, CDR2 SYGVQD, per germline (reference sequence). This CDR3 has 14 residues. V lost 2 bases, J lost 4 bases, and 10 bases lay in between. The CDR3 DNA reads TGCGCCAGCAGTGAGGGCAGGGCGGCAGATACGCAGTATTTT. Protein sequence: CASSEGRAADTQYF.

The chain has TRBV7-2 and TRBJ2-5, with a possible D match to TRBD2 (6 bases). Germline V CDR1 and CDR2: SGHTA, FQGNSA. Trimming took 5 bases from V and 2 from J, leaving 12 bases between them. The CDR3 consists of 14 residues. CDR3 nucleotides: TGTGCCAGCAGCACAAGACTAGGTCAAGAGACCCAGTACTTC. Protein: CASSTRLGQETQYF.

The V and J genes are TRBV2 and TRBJ2-6, with 11 nucleotides matching TRBD1. Germline V lookup: CDR1 SNHLY, CDR2 FYNNEI. V lost 7 bases, J lost 0 bases, and 11 bases stayed unmatched. This CDR3 contains 19 residues. The CDR3 reads CASTQQGTGGSSGANVLTF. For the CDR3, the DNA is TGTGCCAGCACCCAGCAAGGGACAGGGGGTTCCTCTGGGGCCAACGTCCTGACTTTC.

The chain couples TRBV7-8 to TRBJ1-5; weak D call: TRBD1 (6 bases). This CDR3 spans 15 amino acids. Germline V gene lookup returns CDR1 SGHVS and CDR2 FQNEAQ. V was trimmed by 3 bases and J by 5 bases, leaving 14 bases between them. This CDR3 is CASSFSRGQDQPQHF. The CDR3 coding sequence is TGTGCCAGCAGCTTCTCCCGGGGGCAAGATCAGCCCCAGCATTTT.

V usage is TRBV20-1 and J usage is TRBJ2-2; 8 bases fit TRBD1. The CDR3 length is 14 residues. Trimming took 5 bases from V and 1 from J; bases not matched to a gene: 3. Germline V lookup: CDR1 DFQATT, CDR2 SNEGSKA (reference sequence). The CDR3 region is CSAQGQGNTGELFF. CDR3 in DNA: TGCAGTGCTCAAGGACAGGGGAACACCGGGGAGCTGTTTTTT.

The chain uses TRBV6-2 or TRBV6-3 and TRBJ2-1, with D perhaps assigned TRBD1 or TRBD2 (6 bases each). V was cut by 2 bases and J by 9 bases, with 17 bases left in between. The germline V gene has CDR1 MNHEY and CDR2 SVGEGT. The CDR3 totals 15 residues. CDR3 sequence (DNA): TGTGCCAGCAGTTACCTGGGGGGCCCCTTCGCTGAGCAGTTCTTC. It specifies CASSYLGGPFAEQFF.

As for this clonotype: In this CDR3 the conserved last residue, phenylalanine or tryptophan, is missing, so a read error is likely. This sequence joins TRBV14 and TRBJ2-3; the match to TRBD2 covers 16 bases. Germline assignment: CDR1 SGHDN and CDR2 FVKESK. Germline trimming cut 6 bases from V and 1 base from J; bases unmatched to any gene: 13. This CDR3 contains 20 residues. DNA of the CDR3: TGTGCCAGCAGTCTTCTCCCGGGACTAGCGGGGGGGCCTGGCACAGATACGCAGTATTCT. Translation: CASSLLPGLAGGPGTDTQYS.

The V gene is TRBV29-1, the J gene TRBJ2-1, with 8 bases lining up with TRBD1. V was clipped by 6 bases and J by 0 bases; unmatched bases: 4. From germline, CDR1 is SQVTM and CDR2 ANQGSEA. The CDR3 has 14 amino acids. The CDR3 protein is CSVTGVGSYNEQFF. The CDR3 DNA sequence: TGCAGCGTGACAGGGGTGGGCTCCTACAATGAGCAGTTCTTC.